One and the same sample provided the 2 T cell receptor beta chains below, sequenced in a study of shared clonotypes between healthy human individuals (dated by TCRdb to 2020 to 2022). Library construction relied on the immunoSEQ multiplex PCR assay. Imported from immuneACCESS, the table was reduced by TCRdb to in-frame sequences with V and J called. These copies leave out some clones; in studies compared against another copy, an unresolved V gene accounts for under half, and the cause of the remainder is not known. Here the sample has more than 450,000 clones; 79% occur a single time. Together, the top ten hold 10% to 15% of the sample. What was sequenced was PBMCs. Every receptor here comes from a woman aged 40-49 years in good health. Some clones in this sample may be carry-over from other donors' samples.

V and J are TRBV18 and TRBJ1-5; 9 positions agree with TRBD1. V was clipped by 3 bases and J by 2 bases; unmatched bases: 5. CDR1 and CDR2 (germline): KGHSH, LQKENI. The CDR3 totals 16 residues. The CDR3 DNA is TGTGCCAGCTCACCCACAGGGGGCTGGGGCAATCAGCCCCAGCATTTT. Encoded protein: CASSPTGGWGNQPQHF.

The chain carries TRBV28 and TRBJ1-1; D perhaps matches TRBD1 (5 bases). The CDR3 is 15 residues long. The germline V gene has CDR1 MDHEN and CDR2 SYDVKM. The V end lost 4 bases, the J end lost 1 base, and 13 bases lay between the germline ends. The CDR3 here is CASSWGGAENTEAFF. In DNA, the CDR3 is TGTGCCAGCAGTTGGGGCGGCGCAGAGAACACTGAAGCTTTCTTT.